This TCR beta chain derives from a study of cytomegalovirus exposure and HLA in healthy donors. This clone was counted only a few times. Amplification used 60 Vbeta primers and 13 Jbeta primers. Here immunoSEQ multiplex PCR was the method, and the copy in TCRdb shows in-frame clones only, minus some. This table has roughly 190,000 clones, approximately 77% appearing once. This sequence originates from a man aged 40-49 years in good health and CMV-seropositive. Sequenced material: PBMCs.

The CDR3 is CASSEVAGGPLETQYF. Here the CDR3 DNA reads TGTGCCAGCAGTGAGGTGGCGGGAGGGCCGTTAGAGACCCAGTACTTC. J is TRBJ2-5 and V is TRBV6-1; 9 bases match TRBD2. This CDR3 spans 16 amino acids. The ends lost 3 bases at V and 4 bases at J; junction bases unmatched: 9. Germline CDR1 reads MNHNS; CDR2 reads SASEGT.